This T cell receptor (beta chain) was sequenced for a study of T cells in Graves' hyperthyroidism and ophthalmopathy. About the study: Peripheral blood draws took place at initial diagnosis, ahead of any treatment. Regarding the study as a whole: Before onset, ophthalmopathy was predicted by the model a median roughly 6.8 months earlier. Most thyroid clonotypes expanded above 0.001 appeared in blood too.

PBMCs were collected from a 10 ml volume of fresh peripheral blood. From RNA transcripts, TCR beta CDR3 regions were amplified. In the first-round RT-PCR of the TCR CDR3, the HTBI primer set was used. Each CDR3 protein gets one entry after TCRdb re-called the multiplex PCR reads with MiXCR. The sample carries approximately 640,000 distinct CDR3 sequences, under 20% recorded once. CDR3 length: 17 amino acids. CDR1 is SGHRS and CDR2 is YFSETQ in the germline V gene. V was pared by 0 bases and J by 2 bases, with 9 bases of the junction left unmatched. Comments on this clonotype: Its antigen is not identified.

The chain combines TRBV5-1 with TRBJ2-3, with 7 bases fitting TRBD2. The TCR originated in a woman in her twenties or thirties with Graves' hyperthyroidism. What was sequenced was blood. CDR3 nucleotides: TGCGCCAGCAGCTTGGCCACGGTGGCGGGAGACACAGATACGCAGTATTTT. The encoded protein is CASSLATVAGDTDTQYF.